These 15 T cell receptor beta chains share one sample of origin, sequenced in a study of T cell responses to AZD1222 COVID-19 vaccine. TCRdb's copy holds only in-frame clones and misses some; the assay was immunoSEQ multiplex PCR. The data contain about 130,000 clones, over 85% of them singletons. The specimen comprised peripheral blood, sampled on day 0 of AZD1222 vaccination. Source of these receptors: an adult in good health.

The chain recombines TRBV28 with TRBJ1-5, with D hard to call. CDR1 and CDR2 (germline): MDHEN, SYDVKM. This CDR3 is built from 16 residues. The V end was cut by 4 bases, the J end by 0 bases, with 13 bases between. The CDR3 spells CASSSVTDYSNQPQHF. DNA of the CDR3: TGTGCCAGCAGTTCGGTAACAGATTATAGCAATCAGCCCCAGCATTTT.

The chain couples TRBV11-2 to TRBJ2-1; D is undetermined. CDR1 and CDR2 from the germline V gene are SGHAT and FQNNGV. This CDR3 is 12 amino acids long. Trimming stripped 7 bases from V and 10 bases from J, with 14 bases between. In DNA, the CDR3 is TGTGCCAGCACCGGAAGAGGAGTAGAGCAGTTCTTC. It codes for CASTGRGVEQFF.

The chain joins TRBV27 to TRBJ1-4; a weak D match, TRBD1 (6 bases). The CDR3 totals 15 residues. The germline V gene encodes CDR1 MNHEY and CDR2 SMNVEV (reference sequence). V lost 6 bases and J 4 bases, leaving 15 bases between the germline ends. The CDR3 DNA sequence: TGTGCCAGCAGCCGCTTGACAGGTTATAATGAAAAACTGTTTTTT. Its translation: CASSRLTGYNEKLFF.

The J gene is TRBJ1-1, the V gene TRBV28, with D possibly being TRBD1 (6 bases). Germline CDR1 is MDHEN and CDR2 is SYDVKM. The V end was cut by 6 bases, the J end by 2 bases, with 19 bases between. This CDR3 has 16 residues. CDR3: CASRSGLGDINTEAFF. The DNA for the CDR3 is TGTGCCAGCAGATCAGGGCTAGGGGACATAAACACTGAAGCTTTCTTT.

This rearrangement joins TRBV14 to TRBJ1-1, with 9 nucleotides matching TRBD1. The CDR3 is 15 residues long. Germline-derived CDR1 and CDR2 are SGHDN and FVKESK. V gave up 2 bases and J gave up 5 bases; unmatched junction bases: 6. This CDR3 reads CASSQTQGARTEAFF. The CDR3 DNA follows: TGTGCCAGCAGCCAAACACAGGGGGCGCGGACTGAAGCTTTCTTT.

V usage is TRBV5-6 and J usage is TRBJ1-2, with a weak D call TRBD1 (5 bases). Germline V gene lookup returns CDR1 SGHDT and CDR2 YYEEEE. Trimming removed 2 bases from V and 3 bases from J, with 11 bases in between. CDR3 length: 14 residues. CDR3 residues: CASSFGQGHYGYTF. The CDR3 bases are TGTGCCAGCAGCTTCGGGCAGGGACACTATGGCTACACCTTC. Full variable domain (outside the CDR3, taken from reference TRBV5-6 and TRBJ1-2): DAGVTQSPTHLIKTRGQQVTLRCSPKSGHDTVSWYQQALGQGPQFIFQYYEEEERQRGNFPDRFSGHQFPNYSSELNVNALLLGDSALYLCASSFGQGHYGYTFGSGTRLTVV.

The chain links TRBV3-1 (or the pseudogene TRBV3-2) to TRBJ1-2; 7 nucleotides match TRBD1. V trimming: 2 bases; J trimming: 1 base; junction bases outside the gene matches: 4. This CDR3 comprises 15 residues. CDR1 and CDR2 (germline): LGHDT, YNNKEL (reference sequence). The CDR3 bases are TGTGCCAGCAGCCAATGGGACAGAGGTAACTATGGCTACACCTTC. Its protein is CASSQWDRGNYGYTF.

The CDR3 loop is CASSLSSGRGNEQFF. CDR3 nucleotides: TGTGCCAGCAGCTTGAGTAGCGGGAGGGGGAATGAGCAGTTCTTC. V and J are TRBV5-4 and TRBJ2-1; 11 bases fit TRBD2. The CDR3 length is 15 residues. The V gene's germline CDR1 is SGHNT and CDR2 YYREEE (reference sequence). V shed 1 base and J 7 bases; nucleotides not matched to a gene: 4.

The CDR3 loop is CATSGGQGEETQYF. CDR3 coding DNA: TGTGCCACCAGTGGTGGACAGGGGGAGGAGACCCAGTACTTC. The chain couples TRBV24-1 to TRBJ2-5; 10 bases agree with TRBD1. In germline, CDR1 is KGHDR, CDR2 SFDVKD. The CDR3 is made up of 14 amino acids. Trimming took 5 bases from V and 5 from J; bases not matched to a gene: 4.

The rearrangement joins TRBV27 to TRBJ1-1; D remains unclear. V lost 2 bases and J lost 0, with 10 bases in between. The CDR3 contains 15 residues. The germline CDR1 and CDR2 sequences are MNHEY and SMNVEV (reference sequence). Written as DNA, the CDR3 is TGTGCCAGCAGTTTACGTAAGTCCATGAACACTGAAGCTTTCTTT. Translating gives CASSLRKSMNTEAFF.

This chain uses TRBV9 with TRBJ2-6; D is unclear. The V gene's germline CDR1 is SGDLS and CDR2 YYNGEE. Trimming cost V 2 bases and J 0 bases, with 0 bases left between them. The CDR3 has 13 residues. The CDR3 reads CASSVSGANVLTF. CDR3 nucleotide sequence: TGTGCCAGCAGCGTCTCTGGGGCCAACGTCCTGACTTTC.

This clone has just one count. This chain connects TRBV11-2 to TRBJ2-5; tentative D call: TRBD2 (5 bases). The CDR3 is 15 residues long. In germline, CDR1 is SGHAT, CDR2 FQNNGV. Trimming took off 5 bases at V and 5 bases at J, with 18 bases between the two ends. The CDR3 coding sequence is TGTGCCAGCAGCCCGTGGGCAGCCTCGGGGGAGACCCAGTACTTC. This translates into CASSPWAASGETQYF.

The chain is built from TRBV10-2 and TRBJ2-1, with D perhaps being TRBD1 or TRBD2 (5 bases each). Germline values: CDR1 WSHSY, CDR2 SAAADI. CDR3 length equals 14 residues. V lost 7 bases and J 5 bases, leaving 15 bases between the germline ends. The CDR3: CASIPQGAHNEQFF. The CDR3, as DNA: TGCGCCAGCATCCCCCAGGGAGCACACAATGAGCAGTTCTTC.

The chain couples TRBV2 to TRBJ2-1; TRBD1 is a possible D gene (6 bases). Germline CDR1 SNHLY, CDR2 FYNNEI. This CDR3 contains 15 residues. V was trimmed by 4 bases and J by 4 bases, leaving 14 bases between them. This chain's CDR3 is CASSADRPLYNEQFF. The CDR3 coding sequence is TGTGCCAGCAGTGCCGACAGGCCCTTATACAATGAGCAGTTCTTC.

V gene TRBV6-5 combines with J gene TRBJ1-1, with TRBD1 matching 8 bases. The length of the CDR3 is 15 residues. Trimming at V came to 7 bases and at J to 10 bases, leaving 17 bases not matched to a gene. Germline values: CDR1 MNHEY, CDR2 SVGAGI. The CDR3 protein is CASIDPDRASSSAFF. The DNA for the CDR3 is TGTGCCAGCATCGACCCGGACAGGGCCTCATCTTCAGCTTTCTTT.